This T cell receptor (beta chain) was observed in a study of blood T cell repertoires in COVID-19. Whole-study context: Sample material is recorded as cDNA or gDNA derived from T cells, B-cell-depleted T cells, or PBMCs.

This CDR3 comprises 14 residues. From germline, CDR1 is LNHDA and CDR2 SQIVND (reference sequence). The V gene lost 6 bases and the J gene lost 6 bases, with 17 bases spanning the gap. Measured with immunoSEQ multiplex PCR; TCRdb has only the in-frame clones, and not every one. The sample has roughly 80,000 clones, around 91% seen once. The V gene is TRBV19, the J gene TRBJ1-1; possibly TRBD1 for D (5 bases). Specimen: peripheral blood. The clonotype was recovered from a woman aged 50 to 60 in a cohort sampled during active COVID-19. The CDR3 here is CASRRRGESAEAFF. In DNA, the CDR3 is TGTGCCAGTAGAAGGCGGGGGGAGAGCGCTGAAGCTTTCTTT.